The 22 T cell receptor beta chains given below trace back to one sample, sequenced in a study of PD-1 blockade in classical Hodgkin lymphoma (TCRdb year 2020). The method behind the library was the immunoSEQ multiplex PCR assay. TCRdb's version of the immuneACCESS table is confined to in-frame rearrangements and falls short of the full clone set. An unresolved V gene accounts for under half of the shortfall where checked; the remainder is of unknown origin. The sample has approximately 20,000 clones on record, about 80% of them singletons. Approximately 21% of the sample lies in the top ten. According to the study, the label for this sample's time point signals: cycle 4 day 1 (C4D1), after more than five weeks of nivolumab. Relapse after autologous stem cell transplantation had occurred in all trial patients, and cohorts A, B and C were distinguished by prior brentuximab vedotin exposure. Material: peripheral blood mononuclear cells (PBMCs), obtained before the fourth cycle of nivolumab. The receptors were gathered from a human donor with classical Hodgkin lymphoma.

V is TRBV9 and J is TRBJ2-1; TRBD1 matches at 8 bases. The junction had 2 bases not matched to a gene; V was cut back by 3 bases and J by 3 bases. This CDR3 is 14 amino acids long. From germline, CDR1 is SGDLS and CDR2 YYNGEE. CDR3 sequence: CASSEGQGYNEQFF. In nucleotides, the CDR3 is TGTGCCAGCAGCGAAGGACAGGGCTACAATGAGCAGTTCTTC.

In its sample, this clone was seen a few times. V usage is TRBV7-9 and J usage is TRBJ2-7, with D possibly matching TRBD2 (6 bases). V gave up 5 bases and J gave up 4 bases, with 15 bases separating them. The V gene's germline CDR1 is SEHNR and CDR2 FQNEAQ (reference sequence). This CDR3 has 14 residues. The CDR3 reads CASSLGGGMYEQYF. The CDR3 DNA follows: TGTGCCAGCAGCCTCGGTGGCGGGATGTACGAGCAGTACTTC.

The chain is built from TRBV4-2 and TRBJ2-2, with D tentatively TRBD1 (6 bases). Germline values: CDR1 LGHNA, CDR2 YNFKEQ. Trimming took off 0 bases at V and 0 bases at J, with 17 bases between the two ends. The CDR3 loop spans 19 amino acids. CDR3 sequence: CASSQDMSGGTSNTGELFF. The CDR3, as DNA: TGTGCCAGCAGCCAAGATATGTCTGGGGGCACTTCGAACACCGGGGAGCTGTTTTTT.

The chain employs TRBV7-2 and TRBJ1-2; 11 bases are a match to TRBD1. V gave up 5 bases and J gave up 4 bases; unmatched junction bases: 6. Germline V gives CDR1 SGHTA, CDR2 FQGNSA. The CDR3 is made up of 15 amino acids. The CDR3 loop is CASSPGQGGRYGYTF. CDR3 DNA sequence: TGTGCCAGCAGCCCGGGACAGGGGGGTCGCTATGGCTACACCTTC.

V is TRBV18 and J is TRBJ1-2; D gene unclear. Trimming removed 1 base at V and 3 bases at J, with 15 bases between. This CDR3 is built from 16 residues. Germline V lookup: CDR1 KGHSH, CDR2 LQKENI. Here the CDR3 reads CASSPLGSASDYGYTF. CDR3 nucleotides: TGTGCCAGCTCACCACTGGGTAGCGCCTCGGACTATGGCTACACCTTC.

The chain recombines TRBV18 with TRBJ2-7, with 9 bases that match TRBD1. The V gene's germline CDR1 is KGHSH and CDR2 LQKENI. The junction had 12 bases not matched to a gene; V was cut back by 1 base and J by 5 bases. The CDR3 has 17 amino acids. CDR3: CASSPRLPGTGSHEQYF. The CDR3 DNA follows: TGTGCCAGCTCACCACGACTCCCCGGGACAGGGTCCCACGAGCAGTACTTC.

The chain couples TRBV7-7 to TRBJ2-2; the D call may be TRBD1 or TRBD2 (5 bases each). CDR3 length: 14 residues. Germline assignment: CDR1 SSHAT and CDR2 FNYEAQ (reference sequence). The germline V and J ends were trimmed by 5 bases and 6 bases, with 13 bases remaining between them. CDR3: CASSPSGGPGELFF. DNA of the CDR3: TGTGCCAGCAGCCCTAGTGGGGGACCCGGGGAGCTGTTTTTT.

This clone showed up just once. The chain combines TRBV5-6 with TRBJ2-7; possible D gene TRBD2, 7 bases. CDR1 and CDR2 (germline): SGHDT, YYEEEE. Trimming left V 2 bases short and J 4 bases short, with 16 bases between. The CDR3 is 15 amino acids. The CDR3 coding sequence is TGTGCCAGCAGCTTCGGGGGGCTAGTGGGATACGAGCAGTACTTC. It codes for CASSFGGLVGYEQYF.

The chain carries TRBV6-4 and TRBJ1-1; D uncertain. Trimming shortened V by 2 bases and J by 2 bases, and 12 bases separated the two germline ends. Germline V gene lookup returns CDR1 MRHNA and CDR2 SNTAGT. This CDR3 has 15 amino acids. CDR3 DNA: TGTGCCAGCAGTGACCCCTCCCCACAAAACACTGAAGCTTTCTTT. Protein: CASSDPSPQNTEAFF.

To note about this clone: The junction does not match germline at one end; this may be a read error. V is TRBV7-7 and J is TRBJ2-2, with a tentative D call TRBD1 (5 bases). Germline lookup yields CDR1 SSHAT and CDR2 FNYEAQ (reference sequence). This CDR3 spans 15 amino acids. The CDR3 reads CASSLAGSNTGELFF. CDR3 coding DNA: TGTGCTAGCAGCTTGGCAGGGTCGAACACCGGGGAGCTGTTTTTT.

The chain employs TRBV5-4 and TRBJ1-4; D is undetermined. Germline-derived CDR1 and CDR2 are SGHNT and YYREEE (reference sequence). Trimming shortened V by 0 bases and J by 0 bases, and 6 bases separated the two germline ends. The CDR3 covers 15 residues. DNA for the CDR3: TGTGCCAGCAGCTTGGGGGGATCAACTAATGAAAAACTGTTTTTT. Encoded protein: CASSLGGSTNEKLFF.

The rearrangement joins TRBV28 to TRBJ2-5; 11 bases fit TRBD1. CDR1 and CDR2 (germline): MDHEN, SYDVKM. This CDR3 comprises 14 residues. V lost 3 bases and J lost 7; bases outside the gene matches: 4. In DNA form, the CDR3 reads TGTGCCAGCAGTTTGGGGGACAGGGGGGGGACCCAGTACTTC. Residues: CASSLGDRGGTQYF.

The chain carries TRBV5-1 and TRBJ2-3; no reliable D call. The germline V gene has CDR1 SGHRS and CDR2 YFSETQ. The germline V and J ends were trimmed by 2 bases and 2 bases, with 12 bases remaining between them. CDR3 length equals 15 residues. CDR3: CASSFQGAVTDTQYF. CDR3 bases: TGCGCCAGCAGCTTCCAAGGCGCGGTCACAGATACGCAGTATTTT.

The table lists this clone with a count of one. The rearrangement joins TRBV13 to TRBJ2-2; weak D call: TRBD2 (6 bases). Trimming pared 0 bases from V and 7 bases from J, leaving 15 bases between. Germline CDR1 and CDR2: PRHDT and FYEKMQ (reference sequence). The CDR3 runs 16 residues. This CDR3 reads CASSLGGDPRDGELFF. DNA for the CDR3: TGTGCCAGCAGCTTAGGCGGCGATCCGCGGGACGGGGAGCTGTTTTTT.

This chain connects TRBV7-9 to TRBJ2-5, with D hard to call. The germline V and J ends were trimmed by 0 bases and 5 bases, with 7 bases remaining between them. Germline lookup yields CDR1 SEHNR and CDR2 FQNEAQ (reference sequence). This CDR3 is 13 amino acids long. The CDR3 coding sequence is TGTGCCAGCAGCTTAGCAGGATGGGAGACCCAGTACTTC. Protein sequence: CASSLAGWETQYF.

This chain links TRBV6-5 with TRBJ1-2, with a weak D call TRBD1 (6 bases). Germline-derived CDR1 and CDR2 are MNHEY and SVGAGI. V was cut by 5 bases and J by 2 bases, with 9 bases left in between. This CDR3 spans 13 amino acids. In DNA form, the CDR3 reads TGTGCCAGCAGTAACAGGGCCAACTATGGCTACACCTTC. Its protein product is CASSNRANYGYTF.

This clone is a singleton in its sample. This chain uses TRBV4-2 with TRBJ2-7; tentatively, D is TRBD2 (5 bases). V was shortened by 0 bases and J by 6 bases, with 12 bases between the two germline ends. The germline gives CDR1 LGHNA, CDR2 YNFKEQ. This CDR3 spans 14 amino acids. The CDR3 loop is CASSQDLTSGEQYF. The CDR3 DNA sequence: TGTGCCAGCAGCCAAGATCTTACCAGCGGCGAGCAGTACTTC.

The genes are TRBV2 and TRBJ1-5; D remains ambiguous. In germline, CDR1 is SNHLY, CDR2 FYNNEI. This CDR3 has 12 residues. The V end was cut by 4 bases, the J end by 11 bases, with 12 bases between. CDR3 region: CASSVIVGSQHF. The CDR3 DNA sequence: TGTGCCAGCAGTGTCATCGTAGGTTCCCAGCATTTT.

The V call is TRBV7-8, the J call TRBJ2-7; 9 bases fit TRBD2. The junction had 10 bases not matched to a gene; V was cut back by 4 bases and J by 0 bases. The CDR3 length is 17 residues. Germline V CDR1 and CDR2: SGHVS, FQNEAQ. Written as DNA, the CDR3 is TGTGCCAGCAGCTCCAGCGGGAGGCCAAGTTACTCCTACGAGCAGTACTTC. Encoded protein: CASSSSGRPSYSYEQYF.

CDR3 nucleotides: TGTGCCAGCAGCGTAGACGGACAGGGCCCCAAAAACATTCAGTACTTC. This gives the protein CASSVDGQGPKNIQYF. The rearrangement links TRBV9 to TRBJ2-4; TRBD1 aligns across 8 bases. V dropped 0 bases and J dropped 2; count of bases not matched to a gene: 4. The CDR3 runs to 16 residues. Germline V gene sequence: CDR1 SGDLS, CDR2 YYNGEE.

This clone was counted only a few times. The chain combines TRBV29-1 with TRBJ1-1; D is unclear. The CDR3 totals 11 residues. V was shortened by 2 bases and J by 0 bases, with 1 base between the two germline ends. Germline assignment: CDR1 SQVTM and CDR2 ANQGSEA. The CDR3 here is CSVELNTEAFF. The CDR3 DNA sequence: TGCAGCGTTGAATTGAACACTGAAGCTTTCTTT.

This chain links TRBV29-1 with TRBJ1-5; D is uncertain. This CDR3 is built from 11 residues. Germline V gene sequence: CDR1 SQVTM, CDR2 ANQGSEA. V lost 1 base and J 6 bases, leaving 4 bases between the germline ends. The CDR3 sequence is CSVEGPQPQHF. CDR3 in DNA: TGCAGCGTTGAAGGACCTCAGCCCCAGCATTTT.